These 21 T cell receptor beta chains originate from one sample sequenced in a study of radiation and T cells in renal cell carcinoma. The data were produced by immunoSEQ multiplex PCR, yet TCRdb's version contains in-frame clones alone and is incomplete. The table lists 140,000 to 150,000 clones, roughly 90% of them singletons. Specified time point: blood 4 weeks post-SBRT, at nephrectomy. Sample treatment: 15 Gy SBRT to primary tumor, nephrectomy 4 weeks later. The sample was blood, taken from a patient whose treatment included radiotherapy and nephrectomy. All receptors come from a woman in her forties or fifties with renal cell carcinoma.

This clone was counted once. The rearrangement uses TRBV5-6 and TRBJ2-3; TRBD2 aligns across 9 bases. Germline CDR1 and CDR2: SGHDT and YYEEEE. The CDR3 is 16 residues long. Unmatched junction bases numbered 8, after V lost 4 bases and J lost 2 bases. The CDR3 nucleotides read TGTGCCAGCAGCCCCTTAAGCGGGGGGTACACAGATACGCAGTATTTT. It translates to CASSPLSGGYTDTQYF.

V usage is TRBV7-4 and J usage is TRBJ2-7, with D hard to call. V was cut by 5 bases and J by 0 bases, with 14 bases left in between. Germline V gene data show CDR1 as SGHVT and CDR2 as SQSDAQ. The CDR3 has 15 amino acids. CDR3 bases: TGTGCCAGCAGCCCGCCAGTGGTCGGCTCCTACGAGCAGTACTTC. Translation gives CASSPPVVGSYEQYF.

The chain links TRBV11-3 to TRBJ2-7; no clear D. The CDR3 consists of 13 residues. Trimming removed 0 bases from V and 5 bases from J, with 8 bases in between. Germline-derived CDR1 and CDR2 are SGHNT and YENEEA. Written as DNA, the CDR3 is TGTGCCAGCAGCTTAGAAGGTAGCCACGAGCAGTACTTC. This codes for CASSLEGSHEQYF.

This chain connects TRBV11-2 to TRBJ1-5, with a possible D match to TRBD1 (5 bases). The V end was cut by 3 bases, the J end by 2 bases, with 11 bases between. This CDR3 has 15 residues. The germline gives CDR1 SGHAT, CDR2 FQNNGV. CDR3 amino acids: CASSFKGPGNQPQHF. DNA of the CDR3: TGTGCCAGCAGCTTTAAGGGGCCGGGCAATCAGCCCCAGCATTTT. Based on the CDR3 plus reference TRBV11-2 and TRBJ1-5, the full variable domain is EAGVAQSPRYKIIEKRQSVAFWCNPISGHATLYWYQQILGQGPKLLIQFQNNGVVDDSQLPKDRFSAERLKGVDSTLKIQPAKLEDSAVYLCASSFKGPGNQPQHFGDGTRLSIL.

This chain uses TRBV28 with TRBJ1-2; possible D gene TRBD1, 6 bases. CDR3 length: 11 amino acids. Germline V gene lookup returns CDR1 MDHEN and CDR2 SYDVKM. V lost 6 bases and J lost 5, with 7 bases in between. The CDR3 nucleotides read TGTGCCAGCAGCACAGGGTATGGCTACACCTTC. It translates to CASSTGYGYTF.

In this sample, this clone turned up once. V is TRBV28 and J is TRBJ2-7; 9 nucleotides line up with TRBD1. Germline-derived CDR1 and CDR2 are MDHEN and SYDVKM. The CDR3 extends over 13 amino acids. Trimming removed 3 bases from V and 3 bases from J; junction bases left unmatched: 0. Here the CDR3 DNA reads TGTGCCAGCAGTTTGGGACAGGGCTACGAGCAGTACTTC. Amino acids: CASSLGQGYEQYF.

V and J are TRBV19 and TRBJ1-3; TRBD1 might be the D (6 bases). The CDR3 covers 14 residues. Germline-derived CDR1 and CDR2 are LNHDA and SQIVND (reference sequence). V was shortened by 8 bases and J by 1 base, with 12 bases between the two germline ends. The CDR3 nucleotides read TGTGCCAGTTATAAACAGGGATCTGGAAACACCATATATTTT. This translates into CASYKQGSGNTIYF.

CDR3 protein: CAISEGQGTSGANVLTF. The CDR3 DNA reads TGTGCCATCAGTGAAGGACAGGGGACCTCTGGGGCCAACGTCCTGACTTTC. The V gene is TRBV10-3, the J gene TRBJ2-6; TRBD1 aligns across 9 bases. With 3 bases clipped from V and 0 bases from J, the junction kept 3 bases outside the gene matches. The CDR3 length is 17 residues. Germline CDR1 ENHRY, CDR2 SYGVKD.

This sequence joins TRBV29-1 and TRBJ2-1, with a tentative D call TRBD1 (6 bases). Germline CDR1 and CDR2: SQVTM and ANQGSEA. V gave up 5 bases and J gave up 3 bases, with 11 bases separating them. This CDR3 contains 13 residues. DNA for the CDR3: TGCAGCGTTAAGGTGGACAGCTACAATGAGCAGTTCTTC. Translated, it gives CSVKVDSYNEQFF.

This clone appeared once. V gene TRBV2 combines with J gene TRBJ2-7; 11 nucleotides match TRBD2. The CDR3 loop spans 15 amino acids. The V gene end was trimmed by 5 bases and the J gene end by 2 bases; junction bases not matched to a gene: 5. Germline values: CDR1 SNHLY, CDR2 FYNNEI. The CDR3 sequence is CASSPGLAATYEQYF. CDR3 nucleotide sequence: TGTGCCAGCAGTCCGGGACTAGCGGCTACCTACGAGCAGTACTTC.

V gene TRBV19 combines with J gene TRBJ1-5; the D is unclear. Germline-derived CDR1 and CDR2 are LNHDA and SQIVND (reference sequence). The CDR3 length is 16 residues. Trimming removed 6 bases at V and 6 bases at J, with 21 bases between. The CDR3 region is CASSTSISDTGQPQHF. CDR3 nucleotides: TGTGCCAGTAGCACGTCGATATCTGACACGGGTCAGCCCCAGCATTTT.

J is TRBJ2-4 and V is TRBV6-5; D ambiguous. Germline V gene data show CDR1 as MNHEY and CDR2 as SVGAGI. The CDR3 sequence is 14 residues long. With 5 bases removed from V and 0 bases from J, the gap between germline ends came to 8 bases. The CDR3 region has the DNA TGTGCCAGCAGTAAACAGCTAGCCAAAAACATTCAGTACTTC. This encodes CASSKQLAKNIQYF.

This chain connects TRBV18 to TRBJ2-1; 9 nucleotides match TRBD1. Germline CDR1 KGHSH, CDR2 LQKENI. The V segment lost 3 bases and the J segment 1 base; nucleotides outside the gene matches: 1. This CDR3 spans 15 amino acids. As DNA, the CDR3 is TGTGCCAGCTCACCCGGGACAGGGTCCTACAATGAGCAGTTCTTC. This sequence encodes CASSPGTGSYNEQFF.

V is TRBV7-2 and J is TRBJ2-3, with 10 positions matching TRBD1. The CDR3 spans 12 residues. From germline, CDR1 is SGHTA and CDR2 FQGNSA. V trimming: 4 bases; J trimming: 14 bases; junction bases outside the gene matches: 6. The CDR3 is CASSSGQGIPYF. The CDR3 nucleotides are TGTGCCAGCAGCTCGGGACAGGGGATTCCGTATTTT.

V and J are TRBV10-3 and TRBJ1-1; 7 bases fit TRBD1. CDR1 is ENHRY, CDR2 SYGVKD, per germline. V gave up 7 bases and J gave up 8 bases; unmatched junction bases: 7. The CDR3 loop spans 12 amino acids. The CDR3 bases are TGTGCCATCACCTCAGAGGGGGCCGAAGCTTTCTTT. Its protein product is CAITSEGAEAFF.

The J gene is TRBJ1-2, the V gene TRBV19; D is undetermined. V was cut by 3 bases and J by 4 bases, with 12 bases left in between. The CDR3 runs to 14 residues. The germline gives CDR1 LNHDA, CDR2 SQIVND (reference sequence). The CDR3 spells CASSMDHNSYGYTF. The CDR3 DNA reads TGTGCCAGTAGTATGGACCATAACTCCTATGGCTACACCTTC.

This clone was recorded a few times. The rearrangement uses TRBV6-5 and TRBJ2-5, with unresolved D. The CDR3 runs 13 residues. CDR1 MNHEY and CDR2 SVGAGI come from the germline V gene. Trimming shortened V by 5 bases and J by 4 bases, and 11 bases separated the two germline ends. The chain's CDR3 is CASSVRTVETQYF. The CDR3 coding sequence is TGTGCCAGCAGTGTCCGGACGGTAGAGACCCAGTACTTC.

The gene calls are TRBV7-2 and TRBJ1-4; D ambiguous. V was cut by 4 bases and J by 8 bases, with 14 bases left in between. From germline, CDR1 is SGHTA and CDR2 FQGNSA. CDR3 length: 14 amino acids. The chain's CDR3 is CASSSGPVVEKLFF. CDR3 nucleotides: TGTGCCAGCAGCTCAGGTCCGGTGGTAGAAAAACTGTTTTTT.

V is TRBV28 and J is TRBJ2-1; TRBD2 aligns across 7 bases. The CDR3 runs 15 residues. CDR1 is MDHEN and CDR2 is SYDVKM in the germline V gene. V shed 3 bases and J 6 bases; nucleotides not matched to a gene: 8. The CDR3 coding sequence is TGTGCCAGCAGTTTTTCCGGGTGGGGGGGCAATGAGCAGTTCTTC. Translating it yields CASSFSGWGGNEQFF. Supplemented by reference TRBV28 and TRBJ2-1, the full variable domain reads DVKVTQSSRYLVKRTGEKVFLECVQDMDHENMFWYRQDPGLGLRLIYFSYDVKMKEKGDIPEGYSVSREKKERFSLILESASTNQTSMYLCASSFSGWGGNEQFFGPGTRLTVL.

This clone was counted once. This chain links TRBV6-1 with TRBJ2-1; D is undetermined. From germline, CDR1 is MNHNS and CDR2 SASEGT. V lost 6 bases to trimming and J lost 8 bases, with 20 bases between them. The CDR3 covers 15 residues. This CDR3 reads CASRETAPGVDEQFF. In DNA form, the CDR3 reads TGTGCCAGCAGGGAGACCGCCCCAGGAGTCGATGAGCAGTTCTTC.

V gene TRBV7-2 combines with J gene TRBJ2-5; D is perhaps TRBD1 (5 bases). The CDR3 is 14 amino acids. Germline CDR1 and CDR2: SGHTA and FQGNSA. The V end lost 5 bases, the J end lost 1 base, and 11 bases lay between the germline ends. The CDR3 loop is CASSPQGTQETQYF. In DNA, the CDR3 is TGTGCCAGCAGCCCCCAGGGTACCCAAGAGACCCAGTACTTC.